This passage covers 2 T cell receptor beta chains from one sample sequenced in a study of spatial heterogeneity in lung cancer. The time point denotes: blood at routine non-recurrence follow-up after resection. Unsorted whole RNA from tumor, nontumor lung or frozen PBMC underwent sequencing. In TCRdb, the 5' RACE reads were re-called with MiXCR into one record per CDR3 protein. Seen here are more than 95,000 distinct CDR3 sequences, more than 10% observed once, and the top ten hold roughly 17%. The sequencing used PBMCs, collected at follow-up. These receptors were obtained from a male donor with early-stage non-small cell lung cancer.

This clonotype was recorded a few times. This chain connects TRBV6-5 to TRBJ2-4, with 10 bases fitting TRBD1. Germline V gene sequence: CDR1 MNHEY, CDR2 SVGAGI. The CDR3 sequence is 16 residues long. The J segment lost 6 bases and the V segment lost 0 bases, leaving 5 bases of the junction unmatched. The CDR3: CASSYSPGQGTNIQYF. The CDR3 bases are TGTGCCAGCAGTTACTCCCCGGGACAGGGGACAAACATTCAGTACTTC.

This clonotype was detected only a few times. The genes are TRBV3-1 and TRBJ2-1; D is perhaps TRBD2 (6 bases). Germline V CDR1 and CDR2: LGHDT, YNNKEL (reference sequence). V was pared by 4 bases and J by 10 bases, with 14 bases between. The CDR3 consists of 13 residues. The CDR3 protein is CASSRGTPREQFF. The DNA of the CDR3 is TGTGCCAGCAGCCGCGGGACTCCCAGGGAGCAGTTCTTC.